These 14 T cell receptor beta chains were all obtained from the same sample, sequenced in a study of T-cell memory formation after mild COVID-19. MiXCR, run by TCRdb on the 5' RACE reads, gives a single entry per CDR3 protein. The data hold more than 110,000 distinct CDR3 sequences, with 14% observed a single time. Sequencing input: PBMCs or a T cell subset sorted from them (not recorded which). The source of these receptors is an adult woman who had mild COVID-19 (a few samples of this study predate the infection). Cell type and time point are not known.

The V call is TRBV27, the J call TRBJ1-1, with a weak D call TRBD1 (6 bases). CDR3 length equals 14 residues. Germline assignment: CDR1 MNHEY and CDR2 SMNVEV (reference sequence). Deletions cut 5 bases from V and 3 bases from J, with 13 bases between. CDR3 in amino acids: CASSPYRVDTEAFF. The CDR3 nucleotides are TGTGCCAGCAGTCCCTACAGGGTAGACACTGAAGCTTTCTTT.

This clonotype came up a few times. The gene calls are TRBV27 and TRBJ2-5, with TRBD2 identical over 8 bases. V lost 2 bases, J lost 4 bases, and 6 bases stayed unmatched. CDR1 MNHEY and CDR2 SMNVEV come from the germline V gene (reference sequence). The CDR3 is 15 amino acids. As DNA, the CDR3 is TGTGCCAGCAGTTTAGTAGCGGGGTTTGGAGAGACCCAGTACTTC. It yields the protein CASSLVAGFGETQYF.

The chain couples TRBV4-3 to TRBJ2-3, with D possibly matching TRBD2 (5 bases). Germline CDR1 LGHNA, CDR2 YSLEER. The CDR3 runs to 16 residues. V lost 1 base, J lost 0 bases, and 11 bases lay in between. CDR3 loop: CASSQGSWTSTDTQYF. In nucleotides, the CDR3 is TGCGCCAGCAGCCAAGGGTCATGGACTAGCACAGATACGCAGTATTTT.

V gene TRBV12-3 or TRBV12-4 combines with J gene TRBJ1-1; possibly TRBD1 for D (6 bases). This CDR3 contains 12 residues. V lost 4 bases, J lost 5 bases, and 8 bases lay in between. As DNA, the CDR3 is TGTGCCAGCAGTTCGGGGGCTACTGAAGCTTTCTTT. It codes for CASSSGATEAFF.

The rearrangement joins TRBV7-9 to TRBJ2-5; maybe TRBD2 (6 bases). Per the germline V gene, CDR1 is SEHNR and CDR2 is FQNEAQ (reference sequence). The CDR3 covers 13 residues. V dropped 5 bases and J dropped 2 bases, with 9 bases sitting between them. This chain's CDR3 is CASSQGTQETQYF. The CDR3 DNA reads as TGTGCCAGCAGCCAAGGGACTCAAGAGACCCAGTACTTC.

This clonotype has only a few counts. The CDR3 sequence: CASSSTGQSTDTQYF. Written as DNA, the CDR3 is TGTGCCAGCAGTTCCACGGGACAGAGCACAGATACGCAGTATTTT. This chain links TRBV12-3 or TRBV12-4 with TRBJ2-3, with TRBD1 identical over 7 bases. The CDR3 totals 15 residues. With V trimmed by 4 bases and J by 0 bases, 4 bases remained unmatched.

This clonotype was observed a handful of times. The genes are TRBV20-1 and TRBJ2-1; D is possibly TRBD1 (5 bases). Germline-derived CDR1 and CDR2 are DFQATT and SNEGSKA (reference sequence). V was shortened by 0 bases and J by 7 bases, with 10 bases between the two germline ends. CDR3 length equals 13 residues. The CDR3 loop is CSARDPRVNEQFF. In DNA form, the CDR3 reads TGCAGTGCTAGAGACCCCAGGGTTAATGAGCAGTTCTTC.

The chain joins TRBV3-1 to TRBJ1-1; TRBD1 might be the D (6 bases). The CDR3 loop spans 12 amino acids. V lost 5 bases, J lost 6 bases, and 10 bases lay in between. Germline V CDR1 and CDR2: LGHDT, YNNKEL (reference sequence). This CDR3 reads CASSYRGAEAFF. CDR3 coding DNA: TGTGCCAGCAGCTATAGGGGGGCTGAAGCTTTCTTT.

There are a few counts of this clonotype. The chain links TRBV5-1 to TRBJ1-1; tentatively, D is TRBD1 (5 bases). The CDR3 consists of 13 residues. Germline assignment: CDR1 SGHRS and CDR2 YFSETQ. V was trimmed by 6 bases and J by 4 bases, leaving 13 bases between them. CDR3 loop: CASMRGIGTEAFF. DNA for the CDR3: TGCGCCAGCATGCGGGGGATAGGCACTGAAGCTTTCTTT. Variable domain in full (rest from reference TRBV5-1 and TRBJ1-1): KAGVTQTPRYLIKTRGQQVTLSCSPISGHRSVSWYQQTPGQGLQFLFEYFSETQRNKGNFPGRFSGRQFSNSRSEMNVSTLELGDSALYLCASMRGIGTEAFFGQGTRLTVV.

This chain connects TRBV4-1 to TRBJ2-7; D not certain. The CDR3 length is 12 residues. Germline lookup yields CDR1 MGHRA and CDR2 YSYEKL. The V end was cut by 1 base, the J end by 5 bases, with 6 bases between. The DNA for the CDR3 is TGCGCCAGCAGCCAAGTTTCAAACGAGCAGTACTTC. As protein: CASSQVSNEQYF.

V gene TRBV4-2 combines with J gene TRBJ1-4; TRBD1 agrees at 9 bases. The germline gives CDR1 LGHNA, CDR2 YNFKEQ. This CDR3 region has 16 residues. V shed 3 bases and J 7 bases; nucleotides not matched to a gene: 9. CDR3 DNA sequence: TGTGCCAGCAGCCATGATCCGGGACAGGGTGGTGAAAAACTGTTTTTT. Its translation: CASSHDPGQGGEKLFF.

The chain carries TRBV7-9 and TRBJ2-1; TRBD2 agrees at 7 bases. The germline CDR1 and CDR2 sequences are SEHNR and FQNEAQ (reference sequence). This CDR3 is built from 15 residues. Trimming took 4 bases from V and 7 from J; bases not matched to a gene: 10. CDR3 sequence (DNA): TGTGCCAGCAGCTGGATCAAGCGGGGACCGAATGAGCAGTTCTTC. The encoded protein is CASSWIKRGPNEQFF.

This clonotype was detected many times. The chain links TRBV6-6 to TRBJ2-1; D is undetermined. Trimming took off 8 bases at V and 8 bases at J, with 13 bases between the two ends. Germline values: CDR1 MNHNY, CDR2 SVGAGI (reference sequence). The CDR3 covers 12 residues. CDR3 amino acids: CASGIRVDEQFF. CDR3 in DNA: TGTGCCAGCGGAATTAGAGTGGATGAGCAGTTCTTC.

The J gene is TRBJ2-1, the V gene TRBV7-9, with 7 positions matching TRBD2. Germline CDR1 and CDR2: SEHNR and FQNEAQ (reference sequence). With 4 bases clipped from V and 1 base from J, the junction kept 7 bases outside the gene matches. CDR3 size: 16 residues. Written as DNA, the CDR3 is TGTGCCAGCAGCTCACAAGCGGGACGGTCCTACAATGAGCAGTTCTTC. This gives the protein CASSSQAGRSYNEQFF.